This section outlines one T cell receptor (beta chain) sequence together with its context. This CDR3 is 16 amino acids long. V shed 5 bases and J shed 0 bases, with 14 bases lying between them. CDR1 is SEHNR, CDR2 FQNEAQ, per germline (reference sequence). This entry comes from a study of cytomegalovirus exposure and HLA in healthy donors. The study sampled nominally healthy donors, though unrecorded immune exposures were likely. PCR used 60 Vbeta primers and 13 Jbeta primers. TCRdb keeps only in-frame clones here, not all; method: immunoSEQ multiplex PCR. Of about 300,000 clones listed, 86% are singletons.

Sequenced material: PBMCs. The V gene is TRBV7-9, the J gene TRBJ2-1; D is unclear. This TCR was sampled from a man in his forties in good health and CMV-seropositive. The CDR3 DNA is TGTGCCAGCAGCACCCGAAGCGAGAGCTCCTACAATGAGCAGTTCTTC. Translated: CASSTRSESSYNEQFF. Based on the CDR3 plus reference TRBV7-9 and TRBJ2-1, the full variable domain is DTGVSQNPRHKITKRGQNVTFRCDPISEHNRLYWYRQTLGQGPEFLTYFQNEAQLEKSRLLSDRFSAERPKGSFSTLEIQRTEQGDSAMYLCASSTRSESSYNEQFFGPGTRLTVL.